This is a list of T cell receptor beta chains from one sample in a study of T cells in Graves' hyperthyroidism and ophthalmopathy. TCRdb independently ran MiXCR on the multiplex PCR reads; one entry per CDR3 protein. Of 500,000 to 800,000 distinct CDR3 sequences in the sample, nearly 45% are singletons; the top ten hold approximately 7.2%. The sample was peripheral blood or thyroid tissue (not recorded which). These receptors all stem from an adult man with Graves' disease, either hyperthyroidism or ophthalmopathy (not recorded which). Both conserved end residues are part of each CDR3. Fields, in order: clone size, D gene, CDR3 length, V gene, J gene, CDR3 DNA, CDR3 protein. D genes are given only for firm matches. Expanded clones get a size class; other rows say once, few or many, or leave the size out.

clone size: .
D gene: .
CDR3 length: 15
V gene: TRBV7-9
J gene: TRBJ1-3
CDR3 DNA: TGCGCCAGCAGCCAAGGGGCAGTTTCTGGAAACACCATATATTTT
CDR3 protein: CASSQGAVSGNTIYF

clone size: .
D gene: TRBD1
CDR3 length: 16
V gene: TRBV7-6
J gene: TRBJ2-5
CDR3 DNA: TGTGCCAACAGCTTAACAGGGGGGAGCTATAAAGAGACCCAGTACTTC
CDR3 protein: CANSLTGGSYKETQYF

clone size: .
D gene: .
CDR3 length: 15
V gene: TRBV7-2
J gene: TRBJ1-2
CDR3 DNA: TGTGCCAGCAGCCGGCTGGGGACTCCGGGCGCTGGCTACACCTTC
CDR3 protein: CASSRLGTPGAGYTF

clone size: .
D gene: .
CDR3 length: 13
V gene: TRBV29-1
J gene: TRBJ1-2
CDR3 DNA: TGCAGCGTATGGACGGCCTCTAACTATGGCTACACCTTC
CDR3 protein: CSVWTASNYGYTF

clone size: few
D gene: TRBD1
CDR3 length: 15
V gene: TRBV5-5
J gene: TRBJ2-5
CDR3 DNA: TGTGCCAGCAGCTTGTCGACAGGGATAGTGGAGACCCAGTACTTC
CDR3 protein: CASSLSTGIVETQYF

clone size: .
D gene: .
CDR3 length: 15
V gene: TRBV7-2
J gene: TRBJ2-2
CDR3 DNA: TGTGCCAACAGCGCCTTGCAGGAGGCCACCGGGGAGCTGTTTTTT
CDR3 protein: CANSALQEATGELFF

clone size: .
D gene: .
CDR3 length: 12
V gene: TRBV7-2
J gene: TRBJ2-7
CDR3 DNA: TGTGCCAGCAGCGGGAGTCGGGACGAGCAGTACTTC
CDR3 protein: CASSGSRDEQYF

clone size: .
D gene: .
CDR3 length: 16
V gene: TRBV11-1
J gene: TRBJ2-7
CDR3 DNA: TGTGCCAGCTCACTCCACGCGCAGGGAGCCTCCTACGAGCAGTACTTC
CDR3 protein: CASSLHAQGASYEQYF

clone size: many
D gene: .
CDR3 length: 15
V gene: TRBV2
J gene: TRBJ1-5
CDR3 DNA: TGTGCCAGCAGTGACAGGGGTCAGAGCAATCAGCCCCAGCATTTT
CDR3 protein: CASSDRGQSNQPQHF

clone size: few
D gene: .
CDR3 length: 11
V gene: TRBV7-8
J gene: TRBJ2-5
CDR3 DNA: TGTGCCAGCAGCTTGGGGATGGGACAGTACTTC
CDR3 protein: CASSLGMGQYF

clone size: many
D gene: .
CDR3 length: 13
V gene: TRBV5-8
J gene: TRBJ1-5
CDR3 DNA: TGTGCCAGCACCGACCATGGGGGTCAGCCCCAGCATTTT
CDR3 protein: CASTDHGGQPQHF

clone size: .
D gene: TRBD2
CDR3 length: 17
V gene: TRBV6-4
J gene: TRBJ2-7
CDR3 DNA: TGTGCCAGCAGTGATTCCGTAACTAGCGGGAGAACGGATGAGCAGTACTTC
CDR3 protein: CASSDSVTSGRTDEQYF

clone size: .
D gene: .
CDR3 length: 12
V gene: TRBV13
J gene: TRBJ2-7
CDR3 DNA: TGTGCCAGCAGCTTAAACAGGCGCGAGCAGTACTTC
CDR3 protein: CASSLNRREQYF

clone size: .
D gene: .
CDR3 length: 12
V gene: TRBV25-1
J gene: TRBJ1-2
CDR3 DNA: TGTGCCAGCAGGGACACCGCCTATGGCTACACCTTC
CDR3 protein: CASRDTAYGYTF

clone size: few
D gene: .
CDR3 length: 16
V gene: TRBV7-2
J gene: TRBJ2-7
CDR3 DNA: TGTGCCAGCAGCTCGGGACATCTTGATTTCAGCTACGAGCAGTACTTC
CDR3 protein: CASSSGHLDFSYEQYF

clone size: many
D gene: .
CDR3 length: 15
V gene: TRBV19
J gene: TRBJ2-7
CDR3 DNA: TGTGCCAGTAGTATCGTCGCAGAACTACCCTACGAGCAGTACTTC
CDR3 protein: CASSIVAELPYEQYF

clone size: few
D gene: .
CDR3 length: 15
V gene: TRBV2
J gene: TRBJ2-7
CDR3 DNA: TGTGCCAGCAGCTTGTTTGGGGGATCCCGCTACGAGCAGTACTTC
CDR3 protein: CASSLFGGSRYEQYF

clone size: few
D gene: TRBD1
CDR3 length: 14
V gene: TRBV19
J gene: TRBJ1-5
CDR3 DNA: TGTGCCAGTAGGGGACAGGGAGACAATCAGCCCCAGCATTTT
CDR3 protein: CASRGQGDNQPQHF

clone size: .
D gene: .
CDR3 length: 13
V gene: TRBV7-2
J gene: TRBJ1-6
CDR3 DNA: TGTGCCAGCAGTTTGCAACAGAATTCACCCCTCCACTTT
CDR3 protein: CASSLQQNSPLHF

clone size: few
D gene: TRBD1
CDR3 length: 15
V gene: TRBV5-8
J gene: TRBJ1-5
CDR3 DNA: TGTGCCAGCAGCTTGGAGGGGGCGCGTGGTCAGCCCCAGCATTTT
CDR3 protein: CASSLEGARGQPQHF

clone size: .
D gene: .
CDR3 length: 14
V gene: TRBV10-3
J gene: TRBJ1-1
CDR3 DNA: TGTGCCATCAGTGACAGGGGAGGGGACACTGAAGCTTTCTTT
CDR3 protein: CAISDRGGDTEAFF

clone size: many
D gene: .
CDR3 length: 13
V gene: TRBV29-1
J gene: TRBJ2-7
CDR3 DNA: TGCAGCGTTGAATATCCTCTGCGGGGCGAGCAGTACTTC
CDR3 protein: CSVEYPLRGEQYF

clone size: many
D gene: .
CDR3 length: 16
V gene: TRBV7-8
J gene: TRBJ1-6
CDR3 DNA: TGTGCCAGCAGTATAGGCGGGACCCTCATGAGATCACCCCTCCACTTT
CDR3 protein: CASSIGGTLMRSPLHF

clone size: few
D gene: .
CDR3 length: 16
V gene: TRBV7-3
J gene: TRBJ1-3
CDR3 DNA: TGTGCCAGCAGCCAAGATCGGGGAGTCTCTGGAAACACCATATATTTT
CDR3 protein: CASSQDRGVSGNTIYF

clone size: many
D gene: .
CDR3 length: 13
V gene: TRBV10-2
J gene: TRBJ1-6
CDR3 DNA: TGCGCCAGCAGTGCGGCGGCTAATTCACCCCTCCACTTT
CDR3 protein: CASSAAANSPLHF

clone size: .
D gene: TRBD1
CDR3 length: 14
V gene: TRBV9
J gene: TRBJ2-7
CDR3 DNA: TGTGCCAGCAGCTTAGGCCGGACAGGGGGCGAGCAGTACTTC
CDR3 protein: CASSLGRTGGEQYF

clone size: many
D gene: .
CDR3 length: 13
V gene: TRBV20-1
J gene: TRBJ1-5
CDR3 DNA: TGCAGTGCTAGTCCGACAGGTTATCAGCCCCAGCATTTT
CDR3 protein: CSASPTGYQPQHF

clone size: .
D gene: TRBD1
CDR3 length: 14
V gene: TRBV20-1
J gene: TRBJ2-5
CDR3 DNA: TGCAGTGCTAGAAGGGACAGGGGGCGAGAGACCCAGTACTTC
CDR3 protein: CSARRDRGRETQYF

clone size: .
D gene: .
CDR3 length: 14
V gene: TRBV7-2
J gene: TRBJ2-7
CDR3 DNA: TGCGCCAGCAGCCAAGATTCACCCTCCTACGAGCAGTACTTC
CDR3 protein: CASSQDSPSYEQYF

clone size: .
D gene: .
CDR3 length: 16
V gene: TRBV11-2
J gene: TRBJ1-2
CDR3 DNA: TGTGCCAGCAGCTTGGGGGTTAGCACCACTAACTATGGCTACACCTTC
CDR3 protein: CASSLGVSTTNYGYTF

clone size: many
D gene: .
CDR3 length: 14
V gene: TRBV2
J gene: TRBJ1-4
CDR3 DNA: TGTGCCAGCAGATCCAGGGCAACTAATGAAAAACTGTTTTTT
CDR3 protein: CASRSRATNEKLFF

clone size: .
D gene: .
CDR3 length: 14
V gene: TRBV20-1
J gene: TRBJ1-1
CDR3 DNA: TGCAGTGCTACTTTAAGACAGGTGCTGACTGAAGCTTTCTTT
CDR3 protein: CSATLRQVLTEAFF

clone size: once
D gene: TRBD2
CDR3 length: 14
V gene: TRBV20-1
J gene: TRBJ2-7
CDR3 DNA: TGCAGTGCTAGAGATAGCGGGAGATCCAACGAGCAGTACTTC
CDR3 protein: CSARDSGRSNEQYF

clone size: many
D gene: .
CDR3 length: 13
V gene: TRBV12-3/TRBV12-4
J gene: TRBJ1-1
CDR3 DNA: TGTGCCAGCAGCGCGTCGGGCAACACTGAAGCTTTCTTT
CDR3 protein: CASSASGNTEAFF

clone size: once
D gene: .
CDR3 length: 14
V gene: TRBV2
J gene: TRBJ1-5
CDR3 DNA: TGTGCCAGCAGCCAAGATTTAGGAGATCTGCCCCAGCATTTT
CDR3 protein: CASSQDLGDLPQHF

clone size: once
D gene: .
CDR3 length: 14
V gene: TRBV7-9
J gene: TRBJ2-5
CDR3 DNA: TGTGCCAGCAGCGGGGCGGGACAGCAAGAGACCCAGTACTTC
CDR3 protein: CASSGAGQQETQYF

clone size: .
D gene: TRBD2
CDR3 length: 17
V gene: TRBV10-3
J gene: TRBJ2-5
CDR3 DNA: TGTGCCATCAGTGAGTCACGAAAAGCGGGAGTAACGGAGACCCAGTACTTC
CDR3 protein: CAISESRKAGVTETQYF

clone size: many
D gene: .
CDR3 length: 12
V gene: TRBV7-9
J gene: TRBJ2-7
CDR3 DNA: TGTGCCAGCGTTAGCGGTTCCTACGAGCAGTACTTC
CDR3 protein: CASVSGSYEQYF

clone size: .
D gene: .
CDR3 length: 15
V gene: TRBV7-4
J gene: TRBJ1-6
CDR3 DNA: TGTGCCAGCAGCCAGCAGGGACAACAGGGTTCACCCCTCCACTTT
CDR3 protein: CASSQQGQQGSPLHF

clone size: .
D gene: .
CDR3 length: 14
V gene: TRBV19
J gene: TRBJ1-4
CDR3 DNA: TGTGCCACCAACCAGGGGAATTACAATGAAAAACTGTTTTTT
CDR3 protein: CATNQGNYNEKLFF

clone size: many
D gene: TRBD1
CDR3 length: 14
V gene: TRBV29-1
J gene: TRBJ1-1
CDR3 DNA: TGCAGCGTTGAAGGGACAGGACCGAACACTGAAGCTTTCTTT
CDR3 protein: CSVEGTGPNTEAFF

clone size: .
D gene: .
CDR3 length: 16
V gene: TRBV10-3
J gene: TRBJ1-5
CDR3 DNA: TGTGCCAGCAGTGAGTCTGGGGGGGGGTTCAATCAGCCCCAGCATTTT
CDR3 protein: CASSESGGGFNQPQHF

clone size: few
D gene: .
CDR3 length: 11
V gene: TRBV20-1
J gene: TRBJ1-1
CDR3 DNA: TGCAGTGCTCAAGGGTCCAGGGAAGCTTTCTTT
CDR3 protein: CSAQGSREAFF

clone size: .
D gene: TRBD2
CDR3 length: 15
V gene: TRBV10-3
J gene: TRBJ2-5
CDR3 DNA: TGTGCCATCAGGGCTGAACTAGCGGCCCAAGAGACCCAGTACTTC
CDR3 protein: CAIRAELAAQETQYF

clone size: .
D gene: TRBD1
CDR3 length: 15
V gene: TRBV12-3/TRBV12-4
J gene: TRBJ1-4
CDR3 DNA: TGTGCCAGCAGTTTAGCGGGGACAGGTGGGGAAAAACTGTTTTTT
CDR3 protein: CASSLAGTGGEKLFF

clone size: .
D gene: .
CDR3 length: 15
V gene: TRBV7-8
J gene: TRBJ2-1
CDR3 DNA: TGTGCCAGCAGCCTCTTGATAGGTGCCCACAATGAGCAGTTCTTC
CDR3 protein: CASSLLIGAHNEQFF

clone size: many
D gene: TRBD1
CDR3 length: 13
V gene: TRBV2
J gene: TRBJ1-6
CDR3 DNA: TGTGCCAGCAACCGGGACAGTAATTCACCCCTCCACTTT
CDR3 protein: CASNRDSNSPLHF

clone size: many
D gene: .
CDR3 length: 13
V gene: TRBV29-1
J gene: TRBJ1-2
CDR3 DNA: TGCAGCGTAAAAGGGGGGCGCAACTATGGCTACACCTTC
CDR3 protein: CSVKGGRNYGYTF

clone size: .
D gene: .
CDR3 length: 15
V gene: TRBV15
J gene: TRBJ2-5
CDR3 DNA: TGTGCCACCAGCAGTTACTCGAGAGGGATAGAGACCCAGTACTTC
CDR3 protein: CATSSYSRGIETQYF

clone size: .
D gene: .
CDR3 length: 19
V gene: TRBV7-8
J gene: TRBJ1-2
CDR3 DNA: TGTGCCAGCAGCTTACTGGGGGGCAGCCCTAAATCCAACAGGGCTGGCTACACCTTC
CDR3 protein: CASSLLGGSPKSNRAGYTF

clone size: .
D gene: TRBD2
CDR3 length: 17
V gene: TRBV9
J gene: TRBJ2-6
CDR3 DNA: TGTGCCAGCAGCGTAGTGGGGGGGGACTCTGGGGCCAACGTCCTGACTTTC
CDR3 protein: CASSVVGGDSGANVLTF

clone size: many
D gene: .
CDR3 length: 16
V gene: TRBV7-2
J gene: TRBJ1-6
CDR3 DNA: TGTGCCAGCAGCTTGGAGGTCGGGAGGGGCGGTTCACCCCTCCACTTT
CDR3 protein: CASSLEVGRGGSPLHF

clone size: .
D gene: .
CDR3 length: 11
V gene: TRBV29-1
J gene: TRBJ1-5
CDR3 DNA: TGCAGCGTAGACGGCCTTCAGCCCCAGCATTTT
CDR3 protein: CSVDGLQPQHF

clone size: .
D gene: .
CDR3 length: 14
V gene: TRBV25-1
J gene: TRBJ1-6
CDR3 DNA: TGTGCCAGCAGTCAGACAGAACAAAATTCACCCCTCCACTTT
CDR3 protein: CASSQTEQNSPLHF

clone size: few
D gene: TRBD1
CDR3 length: 16
V gene: TRBV2
J gene: TRBJ1-4
CDR3 DNA: TGTGCCAGCAGTGAACTACCGGCGACAGGGAATGAAAAACTGTTTTTT
CDR3 protein: CASSELPATGNEKLFF

clone size: many
D gene: .
CDR3 length: 13
V gene: TRBV7-9
J gene: TRBJ2-5
CDR3 DNA: TGTGCCAGCAGCTTGGATGGGGGAGAGACCCAGTACTTC
CDR3 protein: CASSLDGGETQYF

clone size: .
D gene: TRBD1
CDR3 length: 9
V gene: TRBV29-1
J gene: TRBJ1-1
CDR3 DNA: TGCAGCGTGAGGCGACAGGGGTTCTTT
CDR3 protein: CSVRRQGFF

clone size: .
D gene: TRBD2
CDR3 length: 12
V gene: TRBV2
J gene: TRBJ2-5
CDR3 DNA: TGTGCCAGCAGCCCTAGTCGGGGGGAGATGTACTTC
CDR3 protein: CASSPSRGEMYF

clone size: few
D gene: .
CDR3 length: 12
V gene: TRBV7-2
J gene: TRBJ2-7
CDR3 DNA: TGTGCCAGCAGCCCCACCAGGCCCGAGCAGTACTTC
CDR3 protein: CASSPTRPEQYF

clone size: .
D gene: .
CDR3 length: 13
V gene: TRBV2
J gene: TRBJ2-6
CDR3 DNA: TGTGCCAGCGGGGTGGGGGGCGCGGTGACTGAAGCTTTC
CDR3 protein: CASGVGGAVTEAF